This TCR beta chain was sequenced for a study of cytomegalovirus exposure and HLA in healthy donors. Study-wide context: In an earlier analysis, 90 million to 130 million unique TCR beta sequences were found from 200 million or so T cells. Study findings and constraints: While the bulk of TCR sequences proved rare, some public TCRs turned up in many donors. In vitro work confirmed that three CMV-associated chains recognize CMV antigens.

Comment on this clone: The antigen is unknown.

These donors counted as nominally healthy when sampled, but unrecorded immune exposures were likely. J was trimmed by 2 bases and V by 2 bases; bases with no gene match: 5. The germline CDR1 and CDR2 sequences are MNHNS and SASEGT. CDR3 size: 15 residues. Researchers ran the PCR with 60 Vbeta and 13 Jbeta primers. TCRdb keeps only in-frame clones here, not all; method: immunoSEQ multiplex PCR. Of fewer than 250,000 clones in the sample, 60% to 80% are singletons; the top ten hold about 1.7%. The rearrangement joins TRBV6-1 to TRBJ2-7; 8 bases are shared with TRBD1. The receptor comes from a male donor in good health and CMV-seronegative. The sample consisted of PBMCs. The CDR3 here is CASSEWRTGTYEQYF. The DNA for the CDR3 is TGTGCCAGCAGTGAATGGAGGACAGGGACCTACGAGCAGTACTTC.